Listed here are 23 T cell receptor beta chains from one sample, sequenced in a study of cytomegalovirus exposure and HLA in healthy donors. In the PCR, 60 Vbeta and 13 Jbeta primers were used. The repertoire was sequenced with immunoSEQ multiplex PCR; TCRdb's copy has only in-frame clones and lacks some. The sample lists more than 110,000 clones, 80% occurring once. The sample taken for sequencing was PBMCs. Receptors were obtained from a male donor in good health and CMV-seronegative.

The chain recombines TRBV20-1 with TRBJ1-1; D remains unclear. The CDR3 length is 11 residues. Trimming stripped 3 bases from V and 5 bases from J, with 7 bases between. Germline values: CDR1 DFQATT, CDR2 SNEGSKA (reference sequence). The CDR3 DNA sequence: TGCAGTGCTAGTCCACGGACTGAAGCTTTCTTT. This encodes CSASPRTEAFF.

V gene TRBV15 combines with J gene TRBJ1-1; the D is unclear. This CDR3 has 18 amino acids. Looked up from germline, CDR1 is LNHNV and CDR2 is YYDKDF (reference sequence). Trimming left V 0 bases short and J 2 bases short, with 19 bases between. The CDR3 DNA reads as TGTGCCACCAGCAGAGATCGGGCGGACTCGGCCGCAAACACTGAAGCTTTCTTT. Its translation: CATSRDRADSAANTEAFF.

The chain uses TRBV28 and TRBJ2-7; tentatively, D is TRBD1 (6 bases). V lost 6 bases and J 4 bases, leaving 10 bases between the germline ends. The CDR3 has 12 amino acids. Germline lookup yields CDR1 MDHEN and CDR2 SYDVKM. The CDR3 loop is CASSQRGYEQYF. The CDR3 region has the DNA TGTGCCAGCAGCCAAAGGGGGTACGAGCAGTACTTC.

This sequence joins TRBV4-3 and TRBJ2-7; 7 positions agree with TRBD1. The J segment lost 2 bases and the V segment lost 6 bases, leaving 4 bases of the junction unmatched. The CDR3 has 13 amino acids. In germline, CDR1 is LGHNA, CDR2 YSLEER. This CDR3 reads CASSRDRTYEQYF. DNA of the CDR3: TGCGCCAGCAGTCGGGACAGAACCTACGAGCAGTACTTC.

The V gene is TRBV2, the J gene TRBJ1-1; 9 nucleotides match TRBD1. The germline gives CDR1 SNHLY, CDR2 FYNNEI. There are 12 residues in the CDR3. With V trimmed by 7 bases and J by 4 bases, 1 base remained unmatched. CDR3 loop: CASKDRGTEAFF. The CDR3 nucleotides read TGTGCCAGCAAGGACAGGGGCACTGAAGCTTTCTTT.

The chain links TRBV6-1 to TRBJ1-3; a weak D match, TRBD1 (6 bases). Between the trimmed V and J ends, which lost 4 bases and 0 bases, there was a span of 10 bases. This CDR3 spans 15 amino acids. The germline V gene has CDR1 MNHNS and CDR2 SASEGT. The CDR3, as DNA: TGTGCCAGCAGTGTAGACAGGAGCTCTGGAAACACCATATATTTT. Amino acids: CASSVDRSSGNTIYF.

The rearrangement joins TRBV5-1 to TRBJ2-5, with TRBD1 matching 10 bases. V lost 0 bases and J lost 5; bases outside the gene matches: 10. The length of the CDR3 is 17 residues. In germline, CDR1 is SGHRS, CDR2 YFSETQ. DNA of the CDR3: TGCGCCAGCAGCTTGGGGGACAGGGGTTTTGGAATGGAGACCCAGTACTTC. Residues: CASSLGDRGFGMETQYF.

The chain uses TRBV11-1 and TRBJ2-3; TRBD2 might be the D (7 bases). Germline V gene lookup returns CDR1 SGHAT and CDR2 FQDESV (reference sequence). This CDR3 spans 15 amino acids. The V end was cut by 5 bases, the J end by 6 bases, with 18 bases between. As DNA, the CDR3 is TGTGCCAGCAGCCCGGAGGGGGGGCCGGGGGATACGCAGTATTTT. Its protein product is CASSPEGGPGDTQYF. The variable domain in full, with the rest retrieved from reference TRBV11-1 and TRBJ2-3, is EAEVAQSPRYKITEKSQAVAFWCDPISGHATLYWYRQILGQGPELLVQFQDESVVDDSQLPKDRFSAERLKGVDSTLKIQPAELGDSAMYLCASSPEGGPGDTQYFGPGTRLTVL.

For the CDR3, the DNA is TGTGCCAGCAGCCCCTACTATGGCTACACCTTC. This codes for CASSPYYGYTF. This sequence joins TRBV7-9 and TRBJ1-2, with D unclear. The germline V gene has CDR1 SEHNR and CDR2 FQNEAQ (reference sequence). This CDR3 has 11 amino acids. Trimming pared 5 bases from V and 3 bases from J, leaving 4 bases between.

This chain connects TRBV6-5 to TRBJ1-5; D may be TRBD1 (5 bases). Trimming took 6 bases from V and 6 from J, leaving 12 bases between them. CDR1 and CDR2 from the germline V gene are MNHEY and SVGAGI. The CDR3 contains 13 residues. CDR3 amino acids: CASSKQGVQPQHF. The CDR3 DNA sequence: TGTGCCAGCAGCAAACAAGGGGTTCAGCCCCAGCATTTT.

The CDR3 region has the DNA TGTGCCACCAGCTTAAGGACAGGGGCCTACGAGCAGTACTTC. As protein: CATSLRTGAYEQYF. The chain joins TRBV15 to TRBJ2-7, with 9 bases identical to TRBD1. CDR1 is LNHNV, CDR2 YYDKDF, per germline (reference sequence). With V trimmed by 5 bases and J by 2 bases, 4 bases remained unmatched. This CDR3 has 14 amino acids.

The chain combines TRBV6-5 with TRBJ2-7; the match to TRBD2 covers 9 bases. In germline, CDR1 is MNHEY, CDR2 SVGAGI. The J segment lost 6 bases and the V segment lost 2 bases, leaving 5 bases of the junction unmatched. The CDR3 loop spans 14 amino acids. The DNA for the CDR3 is TGTGCCAGCAGTTACGCAGGGACTAGCTCCGAGCAGTACTTC. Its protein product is CASSYAGTSSEQYF.

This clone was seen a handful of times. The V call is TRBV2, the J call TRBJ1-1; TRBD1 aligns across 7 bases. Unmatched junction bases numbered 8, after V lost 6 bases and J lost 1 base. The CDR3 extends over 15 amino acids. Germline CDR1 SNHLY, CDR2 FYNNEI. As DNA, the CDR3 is TGTGCCAGCAGCTCTACCCAGGGGGGGAACACTGAAGCTTTCTTT. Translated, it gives CASSSTQGGNTEAFF.

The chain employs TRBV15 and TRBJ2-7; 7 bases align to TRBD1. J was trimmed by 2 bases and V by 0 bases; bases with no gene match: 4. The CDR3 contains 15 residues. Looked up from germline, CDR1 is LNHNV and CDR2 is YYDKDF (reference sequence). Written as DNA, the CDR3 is TGTGCCACCAGCAGAGAAAGGGGACAGACCTACGAGCAGTACTTC. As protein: CATSRERGQTYEQYF.

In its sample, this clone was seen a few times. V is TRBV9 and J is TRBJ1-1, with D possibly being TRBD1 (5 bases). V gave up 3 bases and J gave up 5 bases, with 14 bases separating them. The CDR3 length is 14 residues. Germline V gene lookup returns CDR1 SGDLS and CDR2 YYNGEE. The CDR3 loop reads CASSGGGRRTEAFF. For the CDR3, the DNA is TGTGCCAGCAGCGGGGGGGGAAGGAGGACTGAAGCTTTCTTT.

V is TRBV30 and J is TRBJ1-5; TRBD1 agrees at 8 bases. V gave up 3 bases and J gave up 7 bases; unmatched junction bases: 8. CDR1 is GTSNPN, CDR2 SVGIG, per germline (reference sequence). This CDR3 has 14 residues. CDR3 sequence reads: CAWSPGQGSQPQHF. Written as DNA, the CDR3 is TGTGCCTGGAGCCCCGGACAGGGATCGCAGCCCCAGCATTTT.

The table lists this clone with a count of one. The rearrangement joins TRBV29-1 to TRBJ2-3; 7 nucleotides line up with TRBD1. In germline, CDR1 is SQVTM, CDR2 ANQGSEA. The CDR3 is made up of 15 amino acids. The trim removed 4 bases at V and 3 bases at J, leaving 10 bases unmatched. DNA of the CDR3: TGCAGCGTTGGACAGGGTTTTTTAGGTACAGATACGCAGTATTTT. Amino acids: CSVGQGFLGTDTQYF.

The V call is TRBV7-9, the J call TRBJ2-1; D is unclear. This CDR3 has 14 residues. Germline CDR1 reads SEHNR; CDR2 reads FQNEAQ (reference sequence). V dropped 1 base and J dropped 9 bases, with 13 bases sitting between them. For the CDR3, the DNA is TGTGCCAGCAGCTTAGTTCGTAGAACCACTGAGCAGTTCTTC. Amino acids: CASSLVRRTTEQFF.

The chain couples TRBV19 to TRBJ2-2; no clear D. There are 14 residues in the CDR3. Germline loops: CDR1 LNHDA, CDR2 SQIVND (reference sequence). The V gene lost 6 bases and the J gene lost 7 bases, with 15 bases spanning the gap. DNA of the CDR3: TGTGCCAGTAGCTTCTTCTTAGAGGACGGGGAGCTGTTTTTT. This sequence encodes CASSFFLEDGELFF.

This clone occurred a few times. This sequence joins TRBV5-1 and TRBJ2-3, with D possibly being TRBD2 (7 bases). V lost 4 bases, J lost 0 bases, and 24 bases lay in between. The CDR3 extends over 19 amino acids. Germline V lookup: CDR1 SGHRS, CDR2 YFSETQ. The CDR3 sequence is CASSPAGAGARISTDTQYF. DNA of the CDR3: TGCGCCAGCAGCCCGGCGGGGGCGGGGGCGCGGATAAGCACAGATACGCAGTATTTT.

CDR3 bases: TGCGCCAGCAGCTTGGAGGGGACAGGGGATACGACCTACGAGCAGTACTTC. It codes for CASSLEGTGDTTYEQYF. The chain links TRBV5-1 to TRBJ2-7; 10 bases fit TRBD1. This CDR3 spans 17 amino acids. J was trimmed by 2 bases and V by 0 bases; bases with no gene match: 8. Per the germline V gene, CDR1 is SGHRS and CDR2 is YFSETQ.

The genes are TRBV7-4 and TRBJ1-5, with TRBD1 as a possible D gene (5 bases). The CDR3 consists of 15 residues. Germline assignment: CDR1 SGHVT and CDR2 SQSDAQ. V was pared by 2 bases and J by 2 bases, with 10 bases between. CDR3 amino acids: CASSLSGIGNQPQHF. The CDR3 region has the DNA TGTGCCAGCAGCTTATCAGGGATAGGCAATCAGCCCCAGCATTTT.

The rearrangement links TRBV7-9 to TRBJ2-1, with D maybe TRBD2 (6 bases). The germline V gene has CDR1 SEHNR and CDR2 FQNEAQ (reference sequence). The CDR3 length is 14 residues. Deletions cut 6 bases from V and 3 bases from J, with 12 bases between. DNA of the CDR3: TGTGCCAGCAGACATAGCGGTTACTACAATGAGCAGTTCTTC. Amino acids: CASRHSGYYNEQFF.